The clone carrying this T cell receptor (beta chain) was found a few times. In germline, CDR1 is SQVTM, CDR2 ANQGSEA. The ends were cut back, 3 bases at V and 2 bases at J, with 7 bases in the middle. This CDR3 has 12 amino acids. These data belong to a study of blood T cell repertoires in COVID-19. Study information: Samples came from the United States, Italy and Spain, spanning acute and convalescent COVID-19. PBMCs, B-cell-depleted T cells, or T cells provided the cDNA or gDNA that made up the material.

Here immunoSEQ multiplex PCR was the method, and the copy in TCRdb shows in-frame clones only, minus some. The sample contains 95,000 to 120,000 clones, roughly 88% of which appear only once. The sample comprised peripheral blood. The clonotype was recovered from a human donor in a cohort sampled during active COVID-19. V gene TRBV29-1 combines with J gene TRBJ1-2; D unresolved. The CDR3 region is CSVESENYGYTF. Here the CDR3 DNA reads TGCAGCGTTGAGTCGGAGAACTATGGCTACACCTTC.